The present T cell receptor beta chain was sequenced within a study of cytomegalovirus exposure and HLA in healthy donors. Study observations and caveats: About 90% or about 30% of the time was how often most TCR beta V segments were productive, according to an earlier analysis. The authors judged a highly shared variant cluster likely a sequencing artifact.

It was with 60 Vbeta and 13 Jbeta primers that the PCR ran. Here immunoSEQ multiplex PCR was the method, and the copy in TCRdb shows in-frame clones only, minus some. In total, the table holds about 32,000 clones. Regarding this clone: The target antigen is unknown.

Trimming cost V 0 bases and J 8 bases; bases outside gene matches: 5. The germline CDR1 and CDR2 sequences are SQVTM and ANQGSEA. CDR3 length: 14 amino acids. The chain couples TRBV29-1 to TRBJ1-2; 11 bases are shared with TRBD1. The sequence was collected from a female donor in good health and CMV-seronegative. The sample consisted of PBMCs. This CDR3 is CSVEDRTGGLGYTF. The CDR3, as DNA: TGCAGCGTTGAAGATAGGACAGGGGGCTTGGGCTACACCTTC.